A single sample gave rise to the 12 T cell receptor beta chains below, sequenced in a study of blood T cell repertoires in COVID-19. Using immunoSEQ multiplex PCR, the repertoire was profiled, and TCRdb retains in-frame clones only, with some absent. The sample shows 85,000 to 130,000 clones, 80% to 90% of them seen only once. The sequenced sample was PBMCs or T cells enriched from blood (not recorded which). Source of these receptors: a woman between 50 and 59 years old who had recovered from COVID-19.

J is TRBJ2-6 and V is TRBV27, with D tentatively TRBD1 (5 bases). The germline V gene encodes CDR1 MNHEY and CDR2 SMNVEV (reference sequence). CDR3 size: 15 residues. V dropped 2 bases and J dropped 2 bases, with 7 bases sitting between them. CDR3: CASSLIRAGANVLTF. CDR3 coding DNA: TGTGCCAGCAGTTTAATCAGGGCTGGGGCCAACGTCCTGACTTTC.

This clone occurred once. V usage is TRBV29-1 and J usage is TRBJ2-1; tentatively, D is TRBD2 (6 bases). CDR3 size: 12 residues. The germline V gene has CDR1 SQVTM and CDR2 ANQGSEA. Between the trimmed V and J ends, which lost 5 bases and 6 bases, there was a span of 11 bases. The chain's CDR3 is CSVWRGLNEQFF. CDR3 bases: TGCAGCGTTTGGAGGGGTCTCAATGAGCAGTTCTTC.

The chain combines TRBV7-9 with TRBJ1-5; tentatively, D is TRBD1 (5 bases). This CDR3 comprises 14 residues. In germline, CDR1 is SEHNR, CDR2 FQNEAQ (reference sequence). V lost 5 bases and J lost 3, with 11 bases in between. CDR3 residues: CASSTQGDNQPQHF. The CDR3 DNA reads TGTGCCAGCAGCACCCAGGGCGACAATCAGCCCCAGCATTTT. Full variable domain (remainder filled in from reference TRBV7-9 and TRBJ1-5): DTGVSQNPRHKITKRGQNVTFRCDPISEHNRLYWYRQTLGQGPEFLTYFQNEAQLEKSRLLSDRFSAERPKGSFSTLEIQRTEQGDSAMYLCASSTQGDNQPQHFGDGTRLSIL.

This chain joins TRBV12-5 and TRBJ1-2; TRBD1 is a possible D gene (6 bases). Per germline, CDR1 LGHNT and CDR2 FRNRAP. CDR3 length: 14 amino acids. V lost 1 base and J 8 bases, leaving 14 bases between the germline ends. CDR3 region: CASGLDLTGQGYTF. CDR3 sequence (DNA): TGTGCTAGTGGTTTGGACTTAACAGGGCAGGGCTACACCTTC.

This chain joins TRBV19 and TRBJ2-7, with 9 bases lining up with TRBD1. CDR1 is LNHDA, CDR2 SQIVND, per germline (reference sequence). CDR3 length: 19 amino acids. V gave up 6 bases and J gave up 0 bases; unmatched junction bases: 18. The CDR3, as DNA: TGTGCCAGTAGCGACTACAACAGGGGGCGCGGGAGCCGCTCCTACGAGCAGTACTTC. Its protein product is CASSDYNRGRGSRSYEQYF.

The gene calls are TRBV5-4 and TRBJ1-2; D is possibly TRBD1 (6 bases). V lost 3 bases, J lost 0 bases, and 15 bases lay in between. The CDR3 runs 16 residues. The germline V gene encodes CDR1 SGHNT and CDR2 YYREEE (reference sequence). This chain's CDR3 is CASSSRPGTSNYGYTF. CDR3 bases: TGTGCCAGCAGCTCCCGACCCGGGACATCTAACTATGGCTACACCTTC.

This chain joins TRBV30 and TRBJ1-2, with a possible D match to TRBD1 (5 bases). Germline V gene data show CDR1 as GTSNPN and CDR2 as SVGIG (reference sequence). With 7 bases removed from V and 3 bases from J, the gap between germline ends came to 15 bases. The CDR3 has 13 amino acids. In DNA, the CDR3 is TGTGCCTTGGCCCCGCGGGGGGACTATGGCTACACCTTC. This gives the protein CALAPRGDYGYTF.

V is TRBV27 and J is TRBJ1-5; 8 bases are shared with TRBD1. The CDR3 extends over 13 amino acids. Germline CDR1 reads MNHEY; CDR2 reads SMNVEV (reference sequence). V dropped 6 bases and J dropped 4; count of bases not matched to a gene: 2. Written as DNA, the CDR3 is TGTGCCAGCAGACAGGGGGGGAATCAGCCCCAGCATTTT. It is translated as CASRQGGNQPQHF.

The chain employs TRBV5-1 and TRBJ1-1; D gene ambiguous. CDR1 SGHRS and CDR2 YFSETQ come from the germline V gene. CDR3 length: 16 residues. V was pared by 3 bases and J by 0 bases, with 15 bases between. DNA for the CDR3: TGCGCCAGCAGCTCTTGGTCCGGGGAGATGAACACTGAAGCTTTCTTT. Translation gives CASSSWSGEMNTEAFF.

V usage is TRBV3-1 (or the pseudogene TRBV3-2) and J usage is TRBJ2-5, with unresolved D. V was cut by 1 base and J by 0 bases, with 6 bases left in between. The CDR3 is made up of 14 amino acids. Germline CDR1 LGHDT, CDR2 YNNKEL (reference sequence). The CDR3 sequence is CASSQVLNQETQYF. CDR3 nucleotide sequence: TGTGCCAGCAGCCAAGTACTGAACCAAGAGACCCAGTACTTC.

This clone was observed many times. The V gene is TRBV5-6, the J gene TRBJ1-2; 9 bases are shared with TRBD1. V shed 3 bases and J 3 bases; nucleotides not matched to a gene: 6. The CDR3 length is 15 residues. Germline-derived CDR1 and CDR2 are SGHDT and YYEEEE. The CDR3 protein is CASSSTGGGDYGYTF. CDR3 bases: TGTGCCAGCAGCTCAACAGGGGGCGGTGACTATGGCTACACCTTC.

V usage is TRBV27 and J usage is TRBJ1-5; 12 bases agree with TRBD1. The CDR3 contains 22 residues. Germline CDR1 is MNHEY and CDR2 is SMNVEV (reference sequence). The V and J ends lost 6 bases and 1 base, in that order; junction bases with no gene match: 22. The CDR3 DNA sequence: TGTGCCAGCAGATCTAACTCCGGGACAGGGGGCATTGGGGGTTACAGCAATCAGCCCCAGCATTTT. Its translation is CASRSNSGTGGIGGYSNQPQHF.